This TCR beta chain was sequenced during a study of Graves' ophthalmopathy and Graves' hyperthyroidism. Notes on this clonotype: The antigen remains unidentified.

Study observations and caveats: With a specificity of around 77% and a sensitivity of 60% to 71%, the model predicted ophthalmopathy progression.

CDR3 regions of TCR beta were amplified from RNA transcripts. RT-PCR with HTBI primers came first, then second-round multiplex PCR. TCRdb ran MiXCR on the multiplex PCR reads and lists one entry per CDR3 protein. The sample contains 170,000 or so distinct CDR3 sequences, 37% of which appear only once. Trimming cost V 5 bases and J 6 bases, with 14 bases left between them. The CDR3 is 13 amino acids. Germline V gives CDR1 MNHEY, CDR2 SMNVEV (reference sequence). V and J are TRBV27 and TRBJ2-7; D perhaps matches TRBD2 (5 bases). This receptor was taken from a woman in her 40s with Graves' ophthalmopathy. The sample taken for sequencing was peripheral blood. The CDR3 coding sequence is TGTGCCAGCAGTCTAAGGTGGGGAGCCGAGCAGTACTTC. This codes for CASSLRWGAEQYF.